This T cell receptor beta chain originates from a study of shared clonotypes between healthy human individuals (TCRdb year 2020). Broadly, across the study: The cohort comprised a couple of women and three men aged 18 to 49 years. For each donor, three plates each were used for CD4 naive and CD4 memory, two plates were used for CD8 naive, and one plate was used for CD8 memory. Blood TCR repertoires of a handful of healthy adults were deeply sequenced to estimate repertoire size and the extent of clonotype sharing between individuals. Different laboratories and diverse techniques were used to prepare libraries and sequence TCR repertoires, to increase sequencing depth and limit assay-specific biases. Per donor, leukapheresis produced somewhere between about 0.94 and 9.5 billion PBMCs.

On the study overall, not on this receptor specifically: Even with the large sequencing depth, rarefaction of the sorted-subset datasets indicated that sequencing was incomplete. Clonotypes shared by all four sorted-subset donors showed higher generation probabilities than non-shared clonotypes. Sampling was restricted to blood, and TCR repertoires in tissues likely differ from the TCR repertoires found in blood. Pairwise subsampling indicated that sequencing depth was expected to affect the degree of clonotype sharing among donors. Naive subsets generally had larger estimated clonotype richness than memory subsets did. The small number of donors limited the genetic and exposure-history diversity represented. About 5% of naive CD4, 3.5% of naive CD8, approximately 2.2% of memory CD4, and around 0.4% of memory CD8 clonotypes were shared across several donors.

Healthy HIV-negative adults with no recently reported acute infections or vaccinations were included as donors. Every donor was a Caucasian adult residing in Nashville, Tennessee, USA. CD4+ T cells were enriched by magnetic negative selection, after which naive cells were positively selected on CD45RA and the negative fraction was taken as the memory subset. Blood was obtained by leukapheresis, after which PBMCs were separated by Ficoll-Histopaque density gradient centrifugation and cryopreserved in liquid nitrogen vapor phase. Purity and quantity of every magnetically sorted T cell population were checked by analytical flow cytometry. Genomic DNA was isolated from each sorted fraction and quantified by UV absorbance on a Nanodrop 2000c. A note on this clone: It lacks a known antigen. Base qualities were left out, and no much larger clone turns up one base away.

Using the deep immunoSEQ assay, multiplex PCR amplified TCR CDR3 regions from genomic DNA. Genomic DNA extracted from each cell subset was distributed evenly over all wells of several immunoSEQ 96-well plates, and each plate served as one replicate. For sorted subsets, each replicate PCR was loaded with approximately 0.2 ug genomic DNA, equivalent to 30,000 or so T cell genomes. The purified libraries were quantified using a Qubit 3.0 fluorometer, sized with a Bioanalyzer 2100, and then quantified again using the KAPA Library Quantification kit. Every immunoSEQ 96-well plate was sequenced on a separate single-read 150-cycle Illumina NextSeq 550 flow cell. In the authors' own workflow: Because the immunoSEQ output included only junctional sequences and no quality scores, the filtering could not be the same as the filtering used for full-length reads. Sequences were annotated with PyIR, a Python wrapper for IgBLAST v1.9, and V/J genes and CDR3 were assigned using IMGT germline references. Reads with weak V/J assignments (E-value above 1e-6), missing CDR3, stop codons, out-of-frame junctions, or ambiguous translated residues were removed. V3J clonotypes were defined as sequences sharing an identical inferred V gene, J gene, and CDR3 amino acid sequence. To compute the percentage overlap between repertoires, the number of shared unique clonotypes was divided by the size of the smaller repertoire. Three approaches were used to assess repertoire richness: RTK rarefaction, the Chao1 estimator, and Recon v2.1 estimates of unobserved clonotypes. Generation probabilities for all TCRbeta clonotypes obtained by the gDNA method from a handful of donors were computed using OLGA. TCRdb took this table from immuneACCESS and kept in-frame rearrangements with V and J called. Such tables lack part of the clones; where checked against another copy, unresolved V genes explain under half of the gap, and the rest is unexplained. The V and J calls and clone size were taken over from that table, and D and trimming were inferred from the DNA. The sample table holds about 2.4 million clones, of which over 85% were seen once. 0.36% of the sample is in the top ten clones.

Looking up the germline V gene yields CDR1 SGHRS and CDR2 YFSETQ. Inclusive of the bounding cysteine and phenylalanine, the CDR3 is 15 residues long. The DNA shown is the 45-base CDR3, in frame from base 1. Trimming takes 0 bases from V and 4 bases from J, and the germline ends sit 13 bases apart. The rearrangement joined TRBV5-1 to TRBJ1-1; the D gene is perhaps TRBD1, from 5 matching bases. The sequenced sample consisted of naive CD4+ T cells from PBMCs. The cell subset or site label on this specimen signifies: CD45RA+ positively selected. This TCR was sampled from a man between 18 and 35 years old in good health. Some clones in this sample may be carry-over from other donors' samples. The DNA sequence is given as TGCGCCAGCAGCTTGGTAGGAGGGGAGTTCACTGAAGCTTTCTTT. It encodes CASSLVGGEFTEAFF.